This T cell receptor beta chain was sequenced during a study of graft-versus-host responses after intestinal transplantation. The wider study: Multivisceral, liver-intestinal, or isolated intestinal grafts went to recipients. Anti-thymocyte globulin induction, then tacrolimus and steroids for about 3 years, went to all recipients.

Libraries were prepared by immunoSEQ multiplex PCR; TCRdb keeps only in-frame clonotypes and omits some of them. The data contain fewer than 110,000 clones, roughly 87% of them singletons. Study-level findings and limits: Marrow from the recipient contained GvH clones, some of which had appeared first in ileum or blood.

The V and J ends lost 11 bases and 8 bases, in that order; junction bases with no gene match: 14. Germline CDR1 and CDR2: MNHEY and SVGAGI. The CDR3 length is 14 residues. About this clone itself: Its target is unknown.

V gene TRBV6-5 combines with J gene TRBJ1-4; 7 bases align to TRBD1. The source material was unstimulated CD4+ T cells sorted from spleen or lymph node cells, sampled before transplant. This TCR was sampled from a human donor who was the organ donor for an intestinal transplant. The DNA of the CDR3 is TGTGCCTCCCGCCCCCAAGGGGGCGCAGAAAAACTGTTTTTT. Its protein is CASRPQGGAEKLFF.